This is a list of T cell receptor beta chains from one sample in a study of blood T cell repertoires in COVID-19. TCRdb keeps only in-frame clones here, not all; method: immunoSEQ multiplex PCR. This table has tens of thousands of clones, about 80% appearing once. The sequenced sample was peripheral blood. The receptor source for this set is a man older than 75 with acute or convalescent COVID-19. CDR3s include the opening cysteine and the closing phenylalanine or tryptophan. Each record gives: J gene, V gene, CDR3 length, CDR3 protein.

>TRBJ2-7|TRBV6-6|13
CASRGGGSYEQYF
>TRBJ1-4|TRBV6-6|14
CASSLGQGNEKLFF
>TRBJ1-3|TRBV2|12
CASEGTGNTIYF
>TRBJ2-4|TRBV7-2|17
CASSPQTQGAAKNIQYF
>TRBJ2-2|TRBV11-3|13
CASSPSPFGELFF
>TRBJ1-5|TRBV19|14
CASTTGSGNQPQHF
>TRBJ2-5|TRBV4-2|18
CASSLTSGGPGDQETQYF
>TRBJ2-7|TRBV19|16
CASSIGLGQVVYEQYF
>TRBJ1-2|TRBV2|12
CASWARVGGYTF
>TRBJ2-7|TRBV11-2|14
CASSTGTGTYEQYF